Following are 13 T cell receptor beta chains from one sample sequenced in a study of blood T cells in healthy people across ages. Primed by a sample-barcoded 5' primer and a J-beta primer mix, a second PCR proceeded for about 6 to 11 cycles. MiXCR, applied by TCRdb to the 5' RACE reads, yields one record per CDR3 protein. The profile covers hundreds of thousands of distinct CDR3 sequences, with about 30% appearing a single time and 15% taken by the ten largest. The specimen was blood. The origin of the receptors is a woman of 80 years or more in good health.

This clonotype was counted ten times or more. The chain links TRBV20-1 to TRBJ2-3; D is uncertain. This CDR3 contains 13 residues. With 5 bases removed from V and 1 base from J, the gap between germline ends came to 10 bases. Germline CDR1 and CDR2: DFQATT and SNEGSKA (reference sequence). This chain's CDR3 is CSAFVDRTDTQYF. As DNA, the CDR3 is TGCAGTGCTTTTGTGGACCGCACAGATACGCAGTATTTT.

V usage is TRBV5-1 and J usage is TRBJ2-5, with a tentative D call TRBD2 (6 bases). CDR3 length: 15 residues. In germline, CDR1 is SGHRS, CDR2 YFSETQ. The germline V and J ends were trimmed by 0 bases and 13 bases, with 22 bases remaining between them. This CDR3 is CASSLAGGAFYKRYF. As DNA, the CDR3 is TGCGCCAGCAGCTTGGCGGGCGGGGCGTTCTACAAGCGGTACTTC.

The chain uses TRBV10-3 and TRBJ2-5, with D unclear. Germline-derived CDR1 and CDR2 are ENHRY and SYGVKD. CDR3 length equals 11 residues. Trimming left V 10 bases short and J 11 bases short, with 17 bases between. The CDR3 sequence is CATPLNSEQYF. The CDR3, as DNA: TGTGCCACCCCCTTAAACTCAGAGCAGTACTTC.

The CDR3 region is CASRSDRVINGYTF. The CDR3 region has the DNA TGTGCCAGCAGGTCGGACAGGGTGATTAATGGCTACACCTTC. The chain employs TRBV27 and TRBJ1-2; TRBD1 agrees at 8 bases. Looked up from germline, CDR1 is MNHEY and CDR2 is SMNVEV (reference sequence). The CDR3 has 14 residues. The ends lost 6 bases at V and 6 bases at J; junction bases unmatched: 9.

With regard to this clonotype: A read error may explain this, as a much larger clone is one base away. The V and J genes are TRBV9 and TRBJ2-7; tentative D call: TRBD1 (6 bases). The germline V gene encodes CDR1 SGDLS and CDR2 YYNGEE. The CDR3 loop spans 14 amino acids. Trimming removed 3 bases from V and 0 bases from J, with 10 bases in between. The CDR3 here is CASSAWDNSYEQYF. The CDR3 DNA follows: TGTGCCAGCAGCGCCTGGGACAACTCCTACGAGCAGTACTTC.

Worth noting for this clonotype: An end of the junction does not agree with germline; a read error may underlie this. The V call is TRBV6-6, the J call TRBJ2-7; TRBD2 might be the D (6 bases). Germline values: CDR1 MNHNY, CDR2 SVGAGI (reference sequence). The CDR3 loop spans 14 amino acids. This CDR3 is CTSSYGVAGWKQYF. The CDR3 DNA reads TGTACCAGCAGTTACGGGGTGGCGGGGTGGAAGCAGTACTTC.

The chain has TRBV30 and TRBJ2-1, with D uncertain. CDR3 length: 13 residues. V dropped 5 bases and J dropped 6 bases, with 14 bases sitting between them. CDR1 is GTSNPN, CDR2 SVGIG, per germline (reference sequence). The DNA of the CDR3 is TGTGCCTGGGGCCGTGGGGTGCGCAATGAGCAGTTCTTC. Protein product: CAWGRGVRNEQFF.

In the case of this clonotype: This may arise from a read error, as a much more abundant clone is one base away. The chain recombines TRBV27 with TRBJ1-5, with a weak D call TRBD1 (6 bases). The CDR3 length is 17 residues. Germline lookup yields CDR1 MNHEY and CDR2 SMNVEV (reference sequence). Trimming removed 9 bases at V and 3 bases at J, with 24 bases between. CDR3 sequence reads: CASSARFERDTNQPQHF. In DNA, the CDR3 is TGTGCCAGTTCTGCAAGATTTGAACGGGACACCAATCAGCCCCAGCATTTT.

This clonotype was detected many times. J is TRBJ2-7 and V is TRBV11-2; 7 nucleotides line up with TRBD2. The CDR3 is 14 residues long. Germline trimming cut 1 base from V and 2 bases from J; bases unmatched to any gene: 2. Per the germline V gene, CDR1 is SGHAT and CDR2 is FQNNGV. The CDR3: CASSLAGTTYEQYF. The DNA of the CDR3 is TGTGCCAGCAGCTTAGCAGGGACTACCTACGAGCAGTACTTC.

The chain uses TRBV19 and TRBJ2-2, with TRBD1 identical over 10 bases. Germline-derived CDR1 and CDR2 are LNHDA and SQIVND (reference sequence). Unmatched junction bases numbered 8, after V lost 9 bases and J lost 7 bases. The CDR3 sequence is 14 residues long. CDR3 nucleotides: TGTGCCAGCGGACAGGGGGGGATGAGCGGGGAGCTGTTTTTT. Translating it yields CASGQGGMSGELFF.

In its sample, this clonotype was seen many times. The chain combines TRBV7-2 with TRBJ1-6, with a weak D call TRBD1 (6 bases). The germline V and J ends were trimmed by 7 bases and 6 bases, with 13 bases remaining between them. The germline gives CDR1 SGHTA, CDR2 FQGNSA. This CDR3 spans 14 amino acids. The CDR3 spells CASTPTGPNSPLHF. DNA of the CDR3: TGTGCCAGCACTCCGACAGGTCCTAATTCACCCCTCCACTTT.

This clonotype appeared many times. The CDR3 coding sequence is TGTGCCTGGAGTGTAGACGGGTATCAGCCCCAGCATTTT. Protein product: CAWSVDGYQPQHF. The J gene is TRBJ1-5, the V gene TRBV30; D ambiguous. Looked up from germline, CDR1 is GTSNPN and CDR2 is SVGIG (reference sequence). The CDR3 runs to 13 residues. V lost 0 bases, J lost 5 bases, and 8 bases lay in between.

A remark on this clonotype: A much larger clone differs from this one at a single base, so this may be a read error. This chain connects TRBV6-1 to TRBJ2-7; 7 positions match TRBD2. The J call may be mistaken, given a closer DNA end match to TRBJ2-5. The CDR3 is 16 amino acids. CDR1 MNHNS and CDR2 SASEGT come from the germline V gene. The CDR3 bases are TGTGCCAGCAGTGCGTACTGGGGACGGGGGGAAGAGACCCAGTACTTC. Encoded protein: CASSAYWGRGEETQYF.